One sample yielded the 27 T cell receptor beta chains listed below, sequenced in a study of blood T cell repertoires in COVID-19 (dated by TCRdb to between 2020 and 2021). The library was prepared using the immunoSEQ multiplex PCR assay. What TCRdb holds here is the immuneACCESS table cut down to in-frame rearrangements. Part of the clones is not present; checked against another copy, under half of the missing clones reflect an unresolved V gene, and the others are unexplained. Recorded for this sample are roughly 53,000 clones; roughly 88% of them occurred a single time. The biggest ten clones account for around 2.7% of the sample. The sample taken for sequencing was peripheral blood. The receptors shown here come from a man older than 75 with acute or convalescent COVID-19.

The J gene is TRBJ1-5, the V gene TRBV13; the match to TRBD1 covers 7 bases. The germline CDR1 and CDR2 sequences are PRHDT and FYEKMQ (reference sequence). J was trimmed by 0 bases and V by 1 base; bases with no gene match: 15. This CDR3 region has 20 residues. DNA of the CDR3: TGTGCCAGCAGCTTAGTCGCCGACAGGGTGAGGGTCCATAGCAATCAGCCCCAGCATTTT. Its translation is CASSLVADRVRVHSNQPQHF.

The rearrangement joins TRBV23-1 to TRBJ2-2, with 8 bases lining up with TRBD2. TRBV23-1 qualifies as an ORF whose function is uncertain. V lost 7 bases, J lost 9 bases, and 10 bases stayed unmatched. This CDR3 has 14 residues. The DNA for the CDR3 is TGCGCCAGCAAACAATCGGGGGGGCCCCGGGAGCTGTTTTTT. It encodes CASKQSGGPRELFF.

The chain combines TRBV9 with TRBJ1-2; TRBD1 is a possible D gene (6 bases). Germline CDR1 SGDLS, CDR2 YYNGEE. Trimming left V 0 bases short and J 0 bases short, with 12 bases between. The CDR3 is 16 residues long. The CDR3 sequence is CASSVAQGRANYGYTF. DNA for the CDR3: TGTGCCAGCAGCGTAGCCCAGGGGAGAGCTAACTATGGCTACACCTTC.

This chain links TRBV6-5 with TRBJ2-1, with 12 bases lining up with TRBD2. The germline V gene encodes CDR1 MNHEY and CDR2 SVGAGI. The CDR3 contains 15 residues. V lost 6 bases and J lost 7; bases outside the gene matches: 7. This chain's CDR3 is CASRSTSGGRNEQFF. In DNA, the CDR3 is TGTGCCAGCAGATCCACTAGCGGGGGGCGGAATGAGCAGTTCTTC.

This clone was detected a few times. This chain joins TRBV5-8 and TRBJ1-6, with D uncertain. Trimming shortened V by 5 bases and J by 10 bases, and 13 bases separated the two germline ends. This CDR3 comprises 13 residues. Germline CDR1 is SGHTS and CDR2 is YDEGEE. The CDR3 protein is CASSAQTYSPLHF. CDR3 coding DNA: TGTGCCAGCAGTGCTCAAACTTACTCACCCCTCCACTTT.

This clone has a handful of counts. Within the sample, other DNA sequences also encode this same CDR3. The CDR3: CASSLAGQGYEQYF. CDR3 sequence (DNA): TGCGCCAGCAGCCTGGCGGGACAAGGGTACGAGCAGTACTTC. The V and J genes are TRBV5-1 and TRBJ2-7, with D perhaps assigned TRBD1 or TRBD2 (6 bases each). Per the germline V gene, CDR1 is SGHRS and CDR2 is YFSETQ. The CDR3 length is 14 residues. Trimming cost V 4 bases and J 4 bases, with 15 bases left between them.

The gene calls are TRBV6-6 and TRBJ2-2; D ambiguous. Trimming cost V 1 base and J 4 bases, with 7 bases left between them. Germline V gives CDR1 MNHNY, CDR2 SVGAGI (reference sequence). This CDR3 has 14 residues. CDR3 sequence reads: CASSYLSSTGELFF. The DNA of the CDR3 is TGTGCCAGCAGTTACTTGTCTAGCACCGGGGAGCTGTTTTTT.

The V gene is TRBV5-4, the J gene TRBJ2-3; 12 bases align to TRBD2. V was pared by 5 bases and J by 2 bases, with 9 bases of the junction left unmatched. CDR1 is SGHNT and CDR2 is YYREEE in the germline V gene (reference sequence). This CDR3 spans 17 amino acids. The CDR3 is CASSSELAGGLTDTQYF. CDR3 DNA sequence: TGTGCCAGCAGTTCGGAACTAGCGGGGGGCCTCACAGATACGCAGTATTTT.

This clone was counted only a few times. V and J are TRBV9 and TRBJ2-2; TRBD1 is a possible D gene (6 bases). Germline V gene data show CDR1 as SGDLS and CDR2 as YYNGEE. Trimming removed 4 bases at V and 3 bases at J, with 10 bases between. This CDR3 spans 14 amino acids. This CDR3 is CASSHGQYTGELFF. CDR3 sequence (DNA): TGTGCCAGCAGCCATGGACAGTACACCGGGGAGCTGTTTTTT.

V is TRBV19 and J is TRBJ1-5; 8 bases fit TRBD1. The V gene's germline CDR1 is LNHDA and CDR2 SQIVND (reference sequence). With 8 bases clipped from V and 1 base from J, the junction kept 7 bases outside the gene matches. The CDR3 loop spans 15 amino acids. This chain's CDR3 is CASLQGAMSNQPQHF. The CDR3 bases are TGTGCCAGTTTGCAGGGGGCGATGAGCAATCAGCCCCAGCATTTT.

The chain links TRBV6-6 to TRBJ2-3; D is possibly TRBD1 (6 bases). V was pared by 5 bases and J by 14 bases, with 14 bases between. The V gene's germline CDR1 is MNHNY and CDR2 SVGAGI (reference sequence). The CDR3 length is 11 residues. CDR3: CASSQDSVGYF. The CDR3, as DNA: TGTGCCAGCAGTCAGGACAGTGTCGGGTATTTT.

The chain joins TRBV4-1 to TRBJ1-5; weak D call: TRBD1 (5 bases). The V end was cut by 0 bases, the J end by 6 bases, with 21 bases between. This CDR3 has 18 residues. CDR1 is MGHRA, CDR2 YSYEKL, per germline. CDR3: CASSQDPVHPGSVQPQHF. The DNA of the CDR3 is TGCGCCAGCAGCCAAGACCCTGTCCACCCAGGGTCGGTTCAGCCCCAGCATTTT.

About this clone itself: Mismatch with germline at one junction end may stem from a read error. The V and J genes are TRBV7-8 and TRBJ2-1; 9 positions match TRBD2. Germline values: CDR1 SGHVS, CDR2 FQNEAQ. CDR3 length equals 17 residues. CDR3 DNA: TGTGCCAGCAGCAAACAGGGATCTAGCGGGGCCTACGATGAGCAGTTCTTC. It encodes CASSKQGSSGAYDEQFF.

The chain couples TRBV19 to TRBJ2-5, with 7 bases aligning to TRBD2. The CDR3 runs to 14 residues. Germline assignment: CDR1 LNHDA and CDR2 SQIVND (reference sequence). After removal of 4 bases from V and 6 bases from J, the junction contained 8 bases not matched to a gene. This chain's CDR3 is CASSSGERGKTQYF. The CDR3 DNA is TGTGCCAGTAGTAGTGGTGAGCGGGGCAAGACCCAGTACTTC.

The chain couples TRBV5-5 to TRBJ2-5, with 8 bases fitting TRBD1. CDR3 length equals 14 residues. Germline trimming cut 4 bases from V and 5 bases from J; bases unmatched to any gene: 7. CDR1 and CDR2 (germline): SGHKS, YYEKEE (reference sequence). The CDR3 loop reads CASSEPGGTETQYF. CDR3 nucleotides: TGTGCCAGCAGCGAACCAGGGGGCACGGAGACCCAGTACTTC.

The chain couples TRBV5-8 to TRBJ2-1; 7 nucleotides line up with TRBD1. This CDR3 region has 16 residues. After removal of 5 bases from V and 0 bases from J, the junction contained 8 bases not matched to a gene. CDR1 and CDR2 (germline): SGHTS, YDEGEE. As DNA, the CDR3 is TGTGCCAGCAGGATAGGGGGCCCAAGCTCCTACAATGAGCAGTTCTTC. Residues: CASRIGGPSSYNEQFF.

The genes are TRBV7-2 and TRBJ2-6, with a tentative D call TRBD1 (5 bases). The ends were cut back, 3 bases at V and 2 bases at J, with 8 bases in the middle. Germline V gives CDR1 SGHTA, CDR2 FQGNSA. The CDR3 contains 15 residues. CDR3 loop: CASSFDSAGANVLTF. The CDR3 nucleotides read TGTGCCAGCAGCTTCGACAGCGCTGGGGCCAACGTCCTGACTTTC.

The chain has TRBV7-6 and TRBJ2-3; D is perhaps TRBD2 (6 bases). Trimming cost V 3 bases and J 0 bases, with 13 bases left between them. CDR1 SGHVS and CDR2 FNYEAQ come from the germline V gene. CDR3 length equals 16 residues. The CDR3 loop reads CASSFGGNLSTDTQYF. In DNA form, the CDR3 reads TGTGCCAGCAGCTTTGGAGGGAATTTAAGCACAGATACGCAGTATTTT. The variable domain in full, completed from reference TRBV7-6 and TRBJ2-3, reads GAGVSQSPRYKVTKRGQDVALRCDPISGHVSLYWYRQALGQGPEFLTYFNYEAQQDKSGLPNDRFSAERPEGSISTLTIQRTEQRDSAMYRCASSFGGNLSTDTQYFGPGTRLTVL.

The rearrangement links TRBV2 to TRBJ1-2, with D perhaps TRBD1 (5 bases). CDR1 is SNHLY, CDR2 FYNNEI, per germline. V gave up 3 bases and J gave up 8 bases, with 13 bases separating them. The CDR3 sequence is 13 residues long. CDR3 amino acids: CASSEGQGGGYTF. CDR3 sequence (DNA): TGTGCCAGCAGTGAGGGGCAGGGCGGCGGCTACACCTTC. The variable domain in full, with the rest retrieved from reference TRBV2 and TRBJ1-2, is EPEVTQTPSHQVTQMGQEVILRCVPISNHLYFYWYRQILGQKVEFLVSFYNNEISEKSEIFDDQFSVERPDGSNFTLKIRSTKLEDSAMYFCASSEGQGGGYTFGSGTRLTVV.

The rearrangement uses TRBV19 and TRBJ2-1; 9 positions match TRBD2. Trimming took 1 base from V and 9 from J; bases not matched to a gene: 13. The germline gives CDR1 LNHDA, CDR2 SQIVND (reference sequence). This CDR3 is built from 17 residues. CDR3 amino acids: CASSIGGGGAKPGEQFF. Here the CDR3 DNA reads TGTGCCAGTAGTATAGGAGGCGGGGGGGCCAAACCGGGTGAGCAGTTCTTC.

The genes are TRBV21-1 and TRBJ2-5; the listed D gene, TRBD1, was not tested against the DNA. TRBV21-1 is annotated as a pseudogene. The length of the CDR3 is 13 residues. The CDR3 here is CASSGQGAETQYF. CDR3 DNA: TGTGCCAGCAGCGGACAGGGGGCAGAGACCCAGTACTTC.

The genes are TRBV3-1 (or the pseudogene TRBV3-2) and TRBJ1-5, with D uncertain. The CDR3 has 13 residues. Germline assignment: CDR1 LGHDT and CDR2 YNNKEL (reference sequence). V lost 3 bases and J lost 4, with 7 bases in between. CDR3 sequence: CASSQEANQPQHF. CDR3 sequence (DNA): TGTGCCAGCAGCCAGGAAGCGAATCAGCCCCAGCATTTT.

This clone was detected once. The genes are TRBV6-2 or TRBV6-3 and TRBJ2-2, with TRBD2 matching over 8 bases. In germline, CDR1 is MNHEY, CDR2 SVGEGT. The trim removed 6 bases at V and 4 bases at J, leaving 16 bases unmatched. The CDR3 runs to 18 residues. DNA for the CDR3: TGTGCCAGCAGCGACGGGGGGGCCGTCTTTCAGGGCACCGGGGAGCTGTTTTTT. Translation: CASSDGGAVFQGTGELFF.

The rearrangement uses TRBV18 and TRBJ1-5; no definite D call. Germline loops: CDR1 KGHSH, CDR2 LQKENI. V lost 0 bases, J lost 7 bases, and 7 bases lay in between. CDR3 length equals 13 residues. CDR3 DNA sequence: TGTGCCAGCTCACCACCTGCCGGGCAGCCCCAGCATTTT. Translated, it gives CASSPPAGQPQHF.

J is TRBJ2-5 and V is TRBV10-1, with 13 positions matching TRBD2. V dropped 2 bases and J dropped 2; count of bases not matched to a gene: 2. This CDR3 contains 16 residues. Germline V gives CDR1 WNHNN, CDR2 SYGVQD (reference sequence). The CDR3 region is CASSEGTSGAQETQYF. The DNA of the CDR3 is TGCGCCAGCAGTGAGGGGACTAGCGGGGCACAAGAGACCCAGTACTTC.

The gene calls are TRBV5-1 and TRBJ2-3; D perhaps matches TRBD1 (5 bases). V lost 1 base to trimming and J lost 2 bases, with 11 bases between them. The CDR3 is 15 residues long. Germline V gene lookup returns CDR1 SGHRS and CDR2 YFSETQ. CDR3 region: CASSLQDISTDTQYF. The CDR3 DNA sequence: TGCGCCAGCAGCTTGCAGGACATCTCCACAGATACGCAGTATTTT.

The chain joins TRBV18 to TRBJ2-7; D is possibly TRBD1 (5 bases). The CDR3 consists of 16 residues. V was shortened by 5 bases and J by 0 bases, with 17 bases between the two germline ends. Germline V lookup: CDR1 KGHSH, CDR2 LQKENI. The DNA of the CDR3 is TGTGCCAGCTCAACACAGAACTCAGGGATCTCCTACGAGCAGTACTTC. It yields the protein CASSTQNSGISYEQYF. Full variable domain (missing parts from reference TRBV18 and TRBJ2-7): NAGVMQNPRHLVRRRGQEARLRCSPMKGHSHVYWYRQLPEEGLKFMVYLQKENIIDESGMPKERFSAEFPKEGPSILRIQQVVRGDSAAYFCASSTQNSGISYEQYFGPGTRLTVT.